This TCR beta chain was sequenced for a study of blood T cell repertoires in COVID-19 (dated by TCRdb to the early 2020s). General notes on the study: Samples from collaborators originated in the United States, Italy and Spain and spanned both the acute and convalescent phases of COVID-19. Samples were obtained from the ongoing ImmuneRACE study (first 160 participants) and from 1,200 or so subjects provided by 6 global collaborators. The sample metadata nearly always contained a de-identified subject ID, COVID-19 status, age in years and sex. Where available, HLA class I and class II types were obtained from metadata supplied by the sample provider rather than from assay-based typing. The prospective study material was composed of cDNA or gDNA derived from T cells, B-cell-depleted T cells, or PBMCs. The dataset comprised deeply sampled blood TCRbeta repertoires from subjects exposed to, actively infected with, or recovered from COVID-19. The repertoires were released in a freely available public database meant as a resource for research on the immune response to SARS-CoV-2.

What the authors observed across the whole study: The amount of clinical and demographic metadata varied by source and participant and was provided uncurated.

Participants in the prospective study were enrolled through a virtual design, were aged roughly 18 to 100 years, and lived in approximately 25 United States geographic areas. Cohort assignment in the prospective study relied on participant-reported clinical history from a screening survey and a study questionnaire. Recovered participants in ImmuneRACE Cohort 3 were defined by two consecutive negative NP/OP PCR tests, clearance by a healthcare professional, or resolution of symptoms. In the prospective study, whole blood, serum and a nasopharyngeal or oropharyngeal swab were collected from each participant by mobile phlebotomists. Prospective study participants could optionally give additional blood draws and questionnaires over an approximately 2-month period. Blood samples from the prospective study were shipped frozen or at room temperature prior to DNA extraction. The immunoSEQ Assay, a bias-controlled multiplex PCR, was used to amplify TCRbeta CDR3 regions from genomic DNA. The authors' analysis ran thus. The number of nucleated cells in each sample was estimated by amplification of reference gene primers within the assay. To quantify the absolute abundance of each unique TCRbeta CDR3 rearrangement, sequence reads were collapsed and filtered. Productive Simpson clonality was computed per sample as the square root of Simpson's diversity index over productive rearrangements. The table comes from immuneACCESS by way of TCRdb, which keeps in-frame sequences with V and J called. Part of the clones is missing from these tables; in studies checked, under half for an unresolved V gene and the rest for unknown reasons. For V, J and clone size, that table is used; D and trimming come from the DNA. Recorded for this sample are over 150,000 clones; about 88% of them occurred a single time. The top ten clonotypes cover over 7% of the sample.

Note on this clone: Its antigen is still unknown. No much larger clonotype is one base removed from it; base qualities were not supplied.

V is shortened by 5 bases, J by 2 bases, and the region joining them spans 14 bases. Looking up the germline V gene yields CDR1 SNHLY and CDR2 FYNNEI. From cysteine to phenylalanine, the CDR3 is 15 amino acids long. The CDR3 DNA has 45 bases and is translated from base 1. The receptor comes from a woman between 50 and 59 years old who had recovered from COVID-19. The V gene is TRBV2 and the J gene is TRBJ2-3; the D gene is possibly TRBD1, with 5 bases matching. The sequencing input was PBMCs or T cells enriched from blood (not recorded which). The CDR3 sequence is CASSLGHALTDTQYF. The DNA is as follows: TGTGCCAGCAGTTTAGGACACGCGCTCACAGATACGCAGTATTTT.